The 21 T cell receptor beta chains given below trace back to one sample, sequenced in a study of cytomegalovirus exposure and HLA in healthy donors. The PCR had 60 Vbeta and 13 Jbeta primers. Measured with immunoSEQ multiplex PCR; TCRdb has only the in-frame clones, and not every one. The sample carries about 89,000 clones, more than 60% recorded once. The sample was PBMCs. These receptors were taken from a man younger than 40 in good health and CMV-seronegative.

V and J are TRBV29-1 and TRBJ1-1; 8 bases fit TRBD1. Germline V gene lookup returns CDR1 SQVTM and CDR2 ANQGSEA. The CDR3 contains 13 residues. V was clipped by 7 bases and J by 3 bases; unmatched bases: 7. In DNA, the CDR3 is TGCAGCGGCAGGACAGGGTTTGACACTGAAGCTTTCTTT. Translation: CSGRTGFDTEAFF.

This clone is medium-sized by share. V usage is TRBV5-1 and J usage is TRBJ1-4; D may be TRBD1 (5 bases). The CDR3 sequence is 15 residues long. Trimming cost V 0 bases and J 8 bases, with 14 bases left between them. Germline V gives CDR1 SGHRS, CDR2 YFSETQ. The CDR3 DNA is TGCGCCAGCAGCTTGGAGGGGAGGGTGGAGGAAAAACTGTTTTTT. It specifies CASSLEGRVEEKLFF. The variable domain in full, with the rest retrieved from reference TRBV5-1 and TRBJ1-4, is KAGVTQTPRYLIKTRGQQVTLSCSPISGHRSVSWYQQTPGQGLQFLFEYFSETQRNKGNFPGRFSGRQFSNSRSEMNVSTLELGDSALYLCASSLEGRVEEKLFFGSGTQLSVL.

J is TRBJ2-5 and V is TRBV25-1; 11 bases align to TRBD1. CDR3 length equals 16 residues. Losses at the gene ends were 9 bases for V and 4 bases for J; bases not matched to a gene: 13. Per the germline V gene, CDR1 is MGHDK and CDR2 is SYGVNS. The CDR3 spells CASTERGTGGRETQYF. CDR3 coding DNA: TGTGCCAGTACTGAGCGAGGGACAGGGGGTCGAGAGACCCAGTACTTC.

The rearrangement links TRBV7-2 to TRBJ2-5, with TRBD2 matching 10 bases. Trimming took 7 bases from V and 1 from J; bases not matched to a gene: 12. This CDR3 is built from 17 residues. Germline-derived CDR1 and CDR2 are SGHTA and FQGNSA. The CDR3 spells CASISRAASGSQETQYF. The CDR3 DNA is TGTGCCAGCATCTCTCGAGCGGCTAGCGGGAGCCAAGAGACCCAGTACTTC. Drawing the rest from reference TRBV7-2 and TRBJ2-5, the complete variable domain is GAGVSQSPSNKVTEKGKDVELRCDPISGHTALYWYRQSLGQGLEFLIYFQGNSAPDKSGLPSDRFSAERTGGSVSTLTIQRTQQEDSAVYLCASISRAASGSQETQYFGPGTRLLVL.

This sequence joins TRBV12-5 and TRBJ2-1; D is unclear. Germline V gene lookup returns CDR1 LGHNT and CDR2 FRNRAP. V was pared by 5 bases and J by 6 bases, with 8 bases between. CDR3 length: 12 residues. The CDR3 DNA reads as TGTGCTAGTGGTCACTCACTCAATGAGCAGTTCTTC. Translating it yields CASGHSLNEQFF.

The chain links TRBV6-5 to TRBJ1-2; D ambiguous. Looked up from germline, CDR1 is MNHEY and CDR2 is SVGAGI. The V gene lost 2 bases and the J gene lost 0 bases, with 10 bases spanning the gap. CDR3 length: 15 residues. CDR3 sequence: CASSYTLRANYGYTF. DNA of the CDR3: TGTGCCAGCAGTTACACTCTGCGAGCTAACTATGGCTACACCTTC.

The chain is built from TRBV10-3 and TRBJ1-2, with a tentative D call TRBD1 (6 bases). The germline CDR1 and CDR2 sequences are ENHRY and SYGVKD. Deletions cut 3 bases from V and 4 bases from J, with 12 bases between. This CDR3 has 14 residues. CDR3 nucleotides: TGTGCCATCAGTGAACCGACAGGCCTCTATGGCTACACCTTC. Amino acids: CAISEPTGLYGYTF.

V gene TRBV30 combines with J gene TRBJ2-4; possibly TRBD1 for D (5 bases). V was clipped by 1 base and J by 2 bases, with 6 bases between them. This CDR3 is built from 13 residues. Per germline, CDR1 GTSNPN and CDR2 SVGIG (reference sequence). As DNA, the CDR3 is TGTGCCTGGAGTGAGGGGTCCAAAAACATTCAGTACTTC. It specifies CAWSEGSKNIQYF.

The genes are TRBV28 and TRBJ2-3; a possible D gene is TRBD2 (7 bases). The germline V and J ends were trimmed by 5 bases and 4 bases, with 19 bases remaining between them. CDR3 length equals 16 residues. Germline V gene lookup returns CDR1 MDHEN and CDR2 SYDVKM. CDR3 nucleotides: TGTGCCAGCAGTACCCCGAGGGGGGGTAGTCCAGATACGCAGTATTTT. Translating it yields CASSTPRGGSPDTQYF.

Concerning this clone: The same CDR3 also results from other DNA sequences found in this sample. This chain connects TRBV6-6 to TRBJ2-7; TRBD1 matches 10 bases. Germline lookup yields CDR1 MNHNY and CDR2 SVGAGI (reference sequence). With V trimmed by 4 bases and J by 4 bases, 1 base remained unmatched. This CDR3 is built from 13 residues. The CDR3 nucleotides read TGTGCCAGCAGTTCGGGACAGGGGTACGAGCAGTACTTC. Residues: CASSSGQGYEQYF.

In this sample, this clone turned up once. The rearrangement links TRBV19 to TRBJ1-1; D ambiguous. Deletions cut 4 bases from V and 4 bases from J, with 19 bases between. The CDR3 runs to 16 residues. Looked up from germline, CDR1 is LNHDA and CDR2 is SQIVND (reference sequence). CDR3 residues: CASSTLRGAARTEAFF. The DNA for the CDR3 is TGTGCCAGTAGTACCTTACGAGGCGCCGCGCGCACTGAAGCTTTCTTT.

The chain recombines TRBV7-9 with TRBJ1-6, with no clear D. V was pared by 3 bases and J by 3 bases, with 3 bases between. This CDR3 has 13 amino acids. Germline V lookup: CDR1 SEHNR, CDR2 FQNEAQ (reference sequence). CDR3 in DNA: TGTGCCAGCAGCTTCGGCTATAATTCACCCCTCCACTTT. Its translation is CASSFGYNSPLHF. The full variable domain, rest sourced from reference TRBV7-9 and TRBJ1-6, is DTGVSQNPRHKITKRGQNVTFRCDPISEHNRLYWYRQTLGQGPEFLTYFQNEAQLEKSRLLSDRFSAERPKGSFSTLEIQRTEQGDSAMYLCASSFGYNSPLHFGNGTRLTVT.

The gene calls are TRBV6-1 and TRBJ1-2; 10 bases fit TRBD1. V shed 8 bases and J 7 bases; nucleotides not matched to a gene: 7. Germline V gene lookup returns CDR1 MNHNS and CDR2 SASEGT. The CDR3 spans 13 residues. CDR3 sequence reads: CASRDRGRPGYTF. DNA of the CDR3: TGTGCCAGCCGAGACAGGGGGCGTCCTGGCTACACCTTC.

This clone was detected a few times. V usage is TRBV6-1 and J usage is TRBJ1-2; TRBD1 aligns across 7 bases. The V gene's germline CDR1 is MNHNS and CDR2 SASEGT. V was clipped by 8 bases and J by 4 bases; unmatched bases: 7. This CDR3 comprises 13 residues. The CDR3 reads CASSGQPIYGYTF. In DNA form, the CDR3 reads TGTGCCAGCTCGGGACAGCCAATCTATGGCTACACCTTC.

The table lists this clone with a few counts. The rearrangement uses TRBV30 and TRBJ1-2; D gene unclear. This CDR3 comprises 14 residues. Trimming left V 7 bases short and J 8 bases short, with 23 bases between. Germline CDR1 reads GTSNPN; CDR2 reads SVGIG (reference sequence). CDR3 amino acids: CALLHGRTTGGYTF. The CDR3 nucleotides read TGTGCCTTATTACACGGACGGACTACGGGCGGCTACACCTTC.

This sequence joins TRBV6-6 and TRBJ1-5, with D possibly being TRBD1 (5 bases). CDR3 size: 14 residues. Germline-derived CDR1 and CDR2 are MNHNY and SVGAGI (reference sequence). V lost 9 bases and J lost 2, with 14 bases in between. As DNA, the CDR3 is TGTGCCAGTGCGCAGGGTAATGGCAATCAGCCCCAGCATTTT. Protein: CASAQGNGNQPQHF.

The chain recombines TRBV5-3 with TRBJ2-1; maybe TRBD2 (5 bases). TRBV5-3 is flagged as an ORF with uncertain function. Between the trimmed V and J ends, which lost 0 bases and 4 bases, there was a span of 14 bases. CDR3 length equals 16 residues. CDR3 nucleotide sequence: TGTGCCAGAAGCTTGGCCCCGGAGAGGGCTTACAATGAGCAGTTCTTC. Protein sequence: CARSLAPERAYNEQFF.

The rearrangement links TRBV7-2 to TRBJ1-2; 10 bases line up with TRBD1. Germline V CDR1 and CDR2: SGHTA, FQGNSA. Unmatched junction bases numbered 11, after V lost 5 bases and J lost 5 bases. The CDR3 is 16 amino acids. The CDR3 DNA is TGTGCCAGCAGCCTAATGGACCGGGACAGGGGTTATGGCTACACCTTC. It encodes CASSLMDRDRGYGYTF.

CDR3 sequence: CTSSHLASGANVLTF. CDR3 DNA sequence: TGCACCAGCAGCCACCTAGCATCTGGGGCCAACGTCCTGACTTTC. The chain employs TRBV1 and TRBJ2-6; the table calls TRBD2, which could not be checked here. TRBV1 is deemed a pseudogene. This CDR3 comprises 15 residues.

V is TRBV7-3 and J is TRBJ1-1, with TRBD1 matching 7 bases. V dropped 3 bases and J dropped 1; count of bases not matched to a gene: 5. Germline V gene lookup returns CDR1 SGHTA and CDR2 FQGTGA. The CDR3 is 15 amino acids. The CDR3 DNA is TGTGCCAGCAGCTTCGACAGGGTTAAGAACACTGAAGCTTTCTTT. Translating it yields CASSFDRVKNTEAFF.

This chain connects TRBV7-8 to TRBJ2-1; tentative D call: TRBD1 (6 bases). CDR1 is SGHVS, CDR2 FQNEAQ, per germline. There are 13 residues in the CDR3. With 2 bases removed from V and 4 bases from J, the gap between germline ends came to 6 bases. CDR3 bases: TGTGCCAGCAGCTTAACAGGGTACAATGAGCAGTTCTTC. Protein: CASSLTGYNEQFF.